This record covers a single TCR beta chain. Profiling relied on immunoSEQ multiplex PCR, and the TCRdb table lists in-frame clones only, not all of them. The sample records under 140,000 clones, 70% to 90% being singletons. The CDR3 sequence is 15 residues long. This record comes from a study of blood T cell repertoires in COVID-19. On the study more broadly: Material from acute and convalescent COVID-19 was sourced from the United States, Italy and Spain.

This chain connects TRBV21-1 to TRBJ1-5; the D call TRBD1 from the table was never checked on the DNA. TRBV21-1 is recorded as a pseudogene. Sequencing input: peripheral blood. The receptor comes from a human donor in a cohort sampled during active COVID-19. CDR3 loop: CASSSHPRVNQPQHF. Here the CDR3 DNA reads TGTGCCAGCAGCTCGCACCCCAGGGTAAATCAGCCCCAGCATTTT.